One T cell receptor (beta chain) is described in this entry. Sequencing was performed with immunoSEQ multiplex PCR; in TCRdb, only in-frame clones are kept and a portion is missing. The sample contains roughly 150,000 clones, about nine tenths of which appear only once. The data belong to a study of blood T cell repertoires in COVID-19. Germline V gene sequence: CDR1 SGHDT, CDR2 YYEEEE. V shed 2 bases and J shed 9 bases, with 12 bases lying between them. The CDR3 is made up of 13 amino acids. This TCR derives from a middle-aged woman who had been exposed to COVID-19. Sequenced sample: PBMCs or T cells enriched from blood (not recorded which). V usage is TRBV5-6 and J usage is TRBJ1-5; D remains ambiguous. CDR3: CASSFEVSGPQHF. In DNA, the CDR3 is TGTGCCAGCAGCTTCGAAGTGTCGGGGCCCCAGCATTTT.